Presented here are 8 T cell receptor beta chains from one specimen sequenced in a study of shared clonotypes between healthy human individuals. Using immunoSEQ multiplex PCR, the repertoire was profiled, and TCRdb retains in-frame clones only, with some absent. The table records about a million clones, around 77% of them present only once. Sequenced: memory CD4+ T cells from PBMCs. Subset described: CD45RA-negative fraction. All receptors derive from a man younger than 35 in good health. Some clones in this sample may be carry-over from other donors' samples.

This chain connects TRBV28 to TRBJ2-7, with 10 bases fitting TRBD2. Germline CDR1 is MDHEN and CDR2 is SYDVKM. V was clipped by 3 bases and J by 0 bases; unmatched bases: 5. There are 16 residues in the CDR3. The CDR3 loop is CASSFVLAGPSYEQYF. The CDR3 region has the DNA TGTGCCAGCAGTTTTGTACTAGCGGGACCCTCCTACGAGCAGTACTTC.

This chain uses TRBV19 with TRBJ2-2; D not resolved. This CDR3 has 14 amino acids. Germline CDR1 is LNHDA and CDR2 is SQIVND (reference sequence). V dropped 3 bases and J dropped 1 base, with 6 bases sitting between them. The CDR3 sequence: CASSIPMNTGELFF. The DNA for the CDR3 is TGTGCCAGTAGTATCCCCATGAACACCGGGGAGCTGTTTTTT.

This chain connects TRBV28 to TRBJ1-2, with 7 bases lining up with TRBD1. The CDR3 sequence is 18 residues long. Germline V lookup: CDR1 MDHEN, CDR2 SYDVKM. J was trimmed by 0 bases and V by 7 bases; bases with no gene match: 17. DNA for the CDR3: TGTGCCAGCACCCCAAACCCGGGACAGAAACCCGCTAACTATGGCTACACCTTC. It yields the protein CASTPNPGQKPANYGYTF.

This clone showed up just a few times. This rearrangement joins TRBV6-1 to TRBJ2-3, with TRBD1 matching over 8 bases. The CDR3 consists of 14 residues. Germline CDR1 reads MNHNS; CDR2 reads SASEGT. V dropped 7 bases and J dropped 1; count of bases not matched to a gene: 4. The CDR3 DNA is TGTGCCAGCACAGGGGGCACTGGCACAGATACGCAGTATTTT. This gives the protein CASTGGTGTDTQYF.

The genes are TRBV27 and TRBJ2-2; D call uncertain. There are 15 residues in the CDR3. The V and J ends lost 0 bases and 1 base respectively, with 6 bases between them. Looked up from germline, CDR1 is MNHEY and CDR2 is SMNVEV (reference sequence). CDR3 DNA sequence: TGTGCCAGCAGTTTATCGGGATGGAACACCGGGGAGCTGTTTTTT. Protein sequence: CASSLSGWNTGELFF.

The rearrangement links TRBV5-1 to TRBJ2-3, with 10 bases fitting TRBD2. Trimming cost V 1 base and J 4 bases; bases outside gene matches: 6. Germline V lookup: CDR1 SGHRS, CDR2 YFSETQ. This CDR3 is 16 amino acids long. The CDR3 coding sequence is TGCGCCAGCAGCTTGACGCTAGCGGGAGTGGCAGATACGCAGTATTTT. It is translated as CASSLTLAGVADTQYF.

As regards this clone: This sample includes further DNA sequences coding for the same CDR3. The V call is TRBV5-1, the J call TRBJ2-5, with D perhaps assigned TRBD1 or TRBD2 (5 bases each). Germline V gives CDR1 SGHRS, CDR2 YFSETQ. CDR3 length equals 14 residues. Trimming stripped 2 bases from V and 4 bases from J, with 12 bases between. In DNA form, the CDR3 reads TGCGCCAGCAGCTTCTCAGGGAGAGGAGAGACCCAGTACTTC. This sequence encodes CASSFSGRGETQYF.

The rearrangement joins TRBV5-1 to TRBJ2-2, with no clear D. The CDR3 is made up of 14 amino acids. V lost 3 bases to trimming and J lost 4 bases, with 10 bases between them. In germline, CDR1 is SGHRS, CDR2 YFSETQ. The CDR3 region has the DNA TGCGCCAGCAGCTCCACCGCGAGCACCGGGGAGCTGTTTTTT. This gives the protein CASSSTASTGELFF.